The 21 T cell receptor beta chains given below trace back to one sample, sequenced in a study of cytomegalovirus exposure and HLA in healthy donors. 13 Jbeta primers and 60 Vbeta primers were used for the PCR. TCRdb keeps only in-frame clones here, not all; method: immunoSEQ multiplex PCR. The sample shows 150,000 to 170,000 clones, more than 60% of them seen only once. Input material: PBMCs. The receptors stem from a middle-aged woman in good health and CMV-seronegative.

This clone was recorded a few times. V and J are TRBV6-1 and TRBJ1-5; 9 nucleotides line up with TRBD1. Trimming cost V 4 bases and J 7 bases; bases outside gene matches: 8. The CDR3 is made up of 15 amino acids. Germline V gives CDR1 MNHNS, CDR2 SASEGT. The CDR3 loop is CASSGQQGAEQPQHF. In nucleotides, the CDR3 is TGTGCCAGCAGTGGACAACAGGGGGCAGAGCAGCCCCAGCATTTT.

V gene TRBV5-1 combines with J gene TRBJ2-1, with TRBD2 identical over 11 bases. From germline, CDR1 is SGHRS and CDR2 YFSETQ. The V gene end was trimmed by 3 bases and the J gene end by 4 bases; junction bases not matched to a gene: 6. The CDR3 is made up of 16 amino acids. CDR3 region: CASSSPGTSGYNEQFF. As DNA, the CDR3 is TGCGCCAGCAGCTCGCCCGGGACTAGCGGATACAATGAGCAGTTCTTC.

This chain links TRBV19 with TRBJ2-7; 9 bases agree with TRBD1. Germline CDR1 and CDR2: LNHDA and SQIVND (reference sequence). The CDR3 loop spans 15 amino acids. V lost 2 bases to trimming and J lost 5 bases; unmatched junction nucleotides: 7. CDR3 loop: CASSITGTGSNEQYF. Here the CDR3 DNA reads TGTGCCAGTAGTATAACGGGGACAGGGAGTAACGAGCAGTACTTC.

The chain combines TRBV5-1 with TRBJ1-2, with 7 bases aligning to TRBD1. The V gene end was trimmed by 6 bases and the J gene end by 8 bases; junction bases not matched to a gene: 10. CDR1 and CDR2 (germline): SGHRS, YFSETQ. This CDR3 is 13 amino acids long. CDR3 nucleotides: TGCGCCAGCACCTTTGAGGGGGCGAGGGGCTACACCTTC. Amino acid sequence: CASTFEGARGYTF. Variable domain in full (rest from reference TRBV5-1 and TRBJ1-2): KAGVTQTPRYLIKTRGQQVTLSCSPISGHRSVSWYQQTPGQGLQFLFEYFSETQRNKGNFPGRFSGRQFSNSRSEMNVSTLELGDSALYLCASTFEGARGYTFGSGTRLTVV.

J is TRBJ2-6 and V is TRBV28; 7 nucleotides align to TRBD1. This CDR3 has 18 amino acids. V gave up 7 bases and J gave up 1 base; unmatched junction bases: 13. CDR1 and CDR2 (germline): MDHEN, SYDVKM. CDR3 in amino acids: CASTSPTGSFSGANVLTF. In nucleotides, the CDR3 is TGTGCCAGCACCTCACCGACAGGGAGTTTTTCTGGGGCCAACGTCCTGACTTTC.

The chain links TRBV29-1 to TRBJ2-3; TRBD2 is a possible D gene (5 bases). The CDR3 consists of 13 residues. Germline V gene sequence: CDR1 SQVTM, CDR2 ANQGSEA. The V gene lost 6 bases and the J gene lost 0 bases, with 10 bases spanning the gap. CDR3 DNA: TGCAGCGTCAGCGGTGCTAGCACAGATACGCAGTATTTT. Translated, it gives CSVSGASTDTQYF.

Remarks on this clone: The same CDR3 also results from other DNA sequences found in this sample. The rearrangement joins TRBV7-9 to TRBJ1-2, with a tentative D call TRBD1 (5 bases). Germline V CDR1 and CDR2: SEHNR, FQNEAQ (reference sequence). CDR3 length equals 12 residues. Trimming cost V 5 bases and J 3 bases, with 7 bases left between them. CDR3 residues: CASSLTDYGYTF. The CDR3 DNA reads TGTGCCAGCAGCCTGACAGACTATGGCTACACCTTC.

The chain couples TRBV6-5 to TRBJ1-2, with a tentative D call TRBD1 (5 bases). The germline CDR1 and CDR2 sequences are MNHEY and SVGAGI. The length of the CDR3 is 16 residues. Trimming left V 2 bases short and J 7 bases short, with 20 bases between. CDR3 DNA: TGTGCCAGCAGTTACGACGGAGGGGCGGTTATAGGTGGCTACACCTTC. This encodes CASSYDGGAVIGGYTF.

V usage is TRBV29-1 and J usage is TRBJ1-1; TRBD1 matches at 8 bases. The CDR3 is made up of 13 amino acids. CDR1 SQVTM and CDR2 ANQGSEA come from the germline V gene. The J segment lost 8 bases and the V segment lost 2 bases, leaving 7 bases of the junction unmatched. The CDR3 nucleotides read TGCAGCGTTGAACGACAGGGGCAGGGCGAAGCTTTCTTT. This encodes CSVERQGQGEAFF.

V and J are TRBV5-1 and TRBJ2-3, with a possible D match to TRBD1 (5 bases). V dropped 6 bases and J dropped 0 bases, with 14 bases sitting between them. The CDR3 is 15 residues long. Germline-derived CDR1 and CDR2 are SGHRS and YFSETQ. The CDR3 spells CASNPTGTSTDTQYF. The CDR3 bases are TGCGCCAGCAATCCCACAGGAACTAGCACAGATACGCAGTATTTT.

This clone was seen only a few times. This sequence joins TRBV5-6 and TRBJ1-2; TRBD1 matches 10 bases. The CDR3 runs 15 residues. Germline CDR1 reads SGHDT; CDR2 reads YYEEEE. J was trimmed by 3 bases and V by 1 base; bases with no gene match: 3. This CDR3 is CASSLLGTGDYGYTF. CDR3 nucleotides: TGTGCCAGCAGCTTGTTAGGGACAGGGGACTATGGCTACACCTTC. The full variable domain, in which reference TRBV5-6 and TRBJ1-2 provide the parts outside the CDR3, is DAGVTQSPTHLIKTRGQQVTLRCSPKSGHDTVSWYQQALGQGPQFIFQYYEEEERQRGNFPDRFSGHQFPNYSSELNVNALLLGDSALYLCASSLLGTGDYGYTFGSGTRLTVV.

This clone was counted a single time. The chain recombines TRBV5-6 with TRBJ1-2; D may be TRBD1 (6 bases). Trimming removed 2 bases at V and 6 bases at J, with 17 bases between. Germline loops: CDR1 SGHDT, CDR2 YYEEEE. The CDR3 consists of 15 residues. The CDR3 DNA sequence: TGTGCCAGCAGCTTACCCTTAGGAGACAGGAATGGCTACACCTTC. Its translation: CASSLPLGDRNGYTF.

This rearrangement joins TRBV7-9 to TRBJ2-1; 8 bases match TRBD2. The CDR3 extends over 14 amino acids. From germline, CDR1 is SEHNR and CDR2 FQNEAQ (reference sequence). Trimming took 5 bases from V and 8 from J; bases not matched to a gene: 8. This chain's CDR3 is CASSRGAGGDEQFF. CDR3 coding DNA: TGTGCCAGCAGCCGGGGGGCGGGAGGTGATGAGCAGTTCTTC.

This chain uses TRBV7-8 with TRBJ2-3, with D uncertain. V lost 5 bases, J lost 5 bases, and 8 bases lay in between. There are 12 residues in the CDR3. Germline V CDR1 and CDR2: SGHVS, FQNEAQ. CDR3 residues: CASSRLVDTQYF. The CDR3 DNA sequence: TGTGCCAGCAGCCGCCTAGTAGATACGCAGTATTTT.

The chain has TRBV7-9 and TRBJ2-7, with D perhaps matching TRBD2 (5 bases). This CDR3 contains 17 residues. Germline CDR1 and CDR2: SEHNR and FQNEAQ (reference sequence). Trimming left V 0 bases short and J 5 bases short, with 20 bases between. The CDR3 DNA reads TGTGCCAGCAGCTTAGCTCCATCTGGGAGTCCCTTCCACGAGCAGTACTTC. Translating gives CASSLAPSGSPFHEQYF.

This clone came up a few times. The CDR3 DNA reads TGCGCCAGCACAGGGAACACTGAAGCTTTCTTT. Encoded protein: CASTGNTEAFF. The chain combines TRBV5-1 with TRBJ1-1, with D uncertain. Germline values: CDR1 SGHRS, CDR2 YFSETQ. The CDR3 has 11 residues. V was pared by 6 bases and J by 1 base, with 4 bases between. The whole variable domain, filled in from reference TRBV5-1 and TRBJ1-1, reads KAGVTQTPRYLIKTRGQQVTLSCSPISGHRSVSWYQQTPGQGLQFLFEYFSETQRNKGNFPGRFSGRQFSNSRSEMNVSTLELGDSALYLCASTGNTEAFFGQGTRLTVV.

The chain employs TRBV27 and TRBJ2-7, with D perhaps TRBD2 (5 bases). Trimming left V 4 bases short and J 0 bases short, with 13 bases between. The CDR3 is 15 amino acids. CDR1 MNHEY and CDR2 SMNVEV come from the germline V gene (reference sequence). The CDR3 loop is CASSYGLDSSYEQYF. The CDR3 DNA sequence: TGTGCCAGCAGTTACGGACTCGATAGCTCCTACGAGCAGTACTTC.

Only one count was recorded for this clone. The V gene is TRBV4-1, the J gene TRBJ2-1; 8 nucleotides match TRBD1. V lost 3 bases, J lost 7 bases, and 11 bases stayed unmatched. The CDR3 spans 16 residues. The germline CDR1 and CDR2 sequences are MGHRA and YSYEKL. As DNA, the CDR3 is TGCGCCAGCAGCCAGGCACGGGACAGGATTTCGAATGAGCAGTTCTTC. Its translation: CASSQARDRISNEQFF.

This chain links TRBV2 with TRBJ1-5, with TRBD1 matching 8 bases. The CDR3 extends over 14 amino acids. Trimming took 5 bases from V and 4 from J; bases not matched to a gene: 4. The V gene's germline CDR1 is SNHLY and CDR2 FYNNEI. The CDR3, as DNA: TGTGCCAGCAGTCGGGGGACAGGTAATCAGCCCCAGCATTTT. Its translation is CASSRGTGNQPQHF.

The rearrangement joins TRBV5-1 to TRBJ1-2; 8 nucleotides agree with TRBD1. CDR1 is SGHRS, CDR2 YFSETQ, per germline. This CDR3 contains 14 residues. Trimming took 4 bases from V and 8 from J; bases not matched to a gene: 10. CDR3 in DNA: TGCGCCAGCAGCCGCGTCGGACAGGGCGAAGGCTACACCTTC. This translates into CASSRVGQGEGYTF. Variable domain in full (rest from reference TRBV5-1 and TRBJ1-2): KAGVTQTPRYLIKTRGQQVTLSCSPISGHRSVSWYQQTPGQGLQFLFEYFSETQRNKGNFPGRFSGRQFSNSRSEMNVSTLELGDSALYLCASSRVGQGEGYTFGSGTRLTVV.

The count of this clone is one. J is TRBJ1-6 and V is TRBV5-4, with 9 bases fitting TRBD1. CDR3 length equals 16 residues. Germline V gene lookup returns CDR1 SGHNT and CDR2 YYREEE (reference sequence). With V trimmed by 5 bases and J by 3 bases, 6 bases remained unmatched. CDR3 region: CASSLDRGRYNSPLHF. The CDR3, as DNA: TGTGCCAGCAGTCTGGACAGGGGACGCTATAATTCACCCCTCCACTTT.